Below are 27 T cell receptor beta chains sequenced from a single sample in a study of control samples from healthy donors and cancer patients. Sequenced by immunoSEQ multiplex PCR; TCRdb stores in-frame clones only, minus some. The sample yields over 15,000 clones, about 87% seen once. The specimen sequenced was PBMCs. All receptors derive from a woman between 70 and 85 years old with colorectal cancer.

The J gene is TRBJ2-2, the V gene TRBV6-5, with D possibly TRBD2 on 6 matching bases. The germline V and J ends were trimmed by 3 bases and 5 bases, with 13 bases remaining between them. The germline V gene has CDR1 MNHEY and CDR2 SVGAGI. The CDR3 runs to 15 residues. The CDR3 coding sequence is TGTGCCAGCAGTTATGCGGGGCCTGGGACCGGGGAGCTGTTTTTT. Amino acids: CASSYAGPGTGELFF.

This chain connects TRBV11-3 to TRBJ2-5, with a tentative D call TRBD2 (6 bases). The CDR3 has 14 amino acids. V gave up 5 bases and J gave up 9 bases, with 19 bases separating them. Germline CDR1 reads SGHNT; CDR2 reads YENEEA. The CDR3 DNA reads TGTGCCAGCAGCCCCATGGGACTTTCGAAGGCCCAGTACTTC. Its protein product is CASSPMGLSKAQYF.

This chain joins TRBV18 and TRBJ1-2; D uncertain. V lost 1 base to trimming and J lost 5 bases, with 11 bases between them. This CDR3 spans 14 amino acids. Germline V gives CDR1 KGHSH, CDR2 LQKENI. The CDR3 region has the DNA TGTGCCAGCTCACCACAGGGAATAGAGTATGGCTACACCTTC. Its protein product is CASSPQGIEYGYTF.

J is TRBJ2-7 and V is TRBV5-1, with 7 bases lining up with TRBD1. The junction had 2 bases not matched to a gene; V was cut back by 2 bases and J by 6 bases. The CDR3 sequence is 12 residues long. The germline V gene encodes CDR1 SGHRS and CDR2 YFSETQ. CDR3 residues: CASSFQGVEQYF. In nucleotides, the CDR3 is TGCGCCAGCAGCTTCCAGGGGGTCGAGCAGTACTTC. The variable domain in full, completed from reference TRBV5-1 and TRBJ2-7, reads KAGVTQTPRYLIKTRGQQVTLSCSPISGHRSVSWYQQTPGQGLQFLFEYFSETQRNKGNFPGRFSGRQFSNSRSEMNVSTLELGDSALYLCASSFQGVEQYFGPGTRLTVT.

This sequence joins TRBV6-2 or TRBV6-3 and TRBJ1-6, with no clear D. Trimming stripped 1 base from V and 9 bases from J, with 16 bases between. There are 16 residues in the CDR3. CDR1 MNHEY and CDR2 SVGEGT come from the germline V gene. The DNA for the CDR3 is TGTGCCAGCAGTTACTTGAACACGGTCTGGGGTTCACCCCTCCACTTT. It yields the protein CASSYLNTVWGSPLHF.

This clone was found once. As DNA, the CDR3 is TGTGCCAGCAGCTTAGAGATAATGGGACAGGGCTCGAGTGAAGCTTTCTTT. Protein: CASSLEIMGQGSSEAFF. The genes are TRBV11-3 and TRBJ1-1, with 9 nucleotides matching TRBD1. This CDR3 spans 17 amino acids. J lost 7 bases, V lost 0 bases, and 12 bases had no gene match. Germline CDR1 and CDR2: SGHNT and YENEEA. Drawing the rest from reference TRBV11-3 and TRBJ1-1, the complete variable domain is EAGVVQSPRYKIIEKKQPVAFWCNPISGHNTLYWYLQNLGQGPELLIRYENEEAVDDSQLPKDRFSAERLKGVDSTLKIQPAELGDSAVYLCASSLEIMGQGSSEAFFGQGTRLTVV.

CDR3 sequence (DNA): TGTGCCAGCAGTCCCAGTGTAGCGCCCCACCAGTTCTTC. It specifies CASSPSVAPHQFF. The chain carries TRBV12-3 or TRBV12-4 and TRBJ2-1; the D gene is possibly TRBD2 (5 bases). CDR3 length: 13 amino acids. The V end lost 5 bases, the J end lost 13 bases, and 18 bases lay between the germline ends.

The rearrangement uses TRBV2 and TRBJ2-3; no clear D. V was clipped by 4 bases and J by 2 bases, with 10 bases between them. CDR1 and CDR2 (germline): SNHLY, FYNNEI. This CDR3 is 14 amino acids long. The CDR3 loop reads CASSATANTDTQYF. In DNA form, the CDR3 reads TGTGCCAGCAGTGCAACAGCGAACACAGATACGCAGTATTTT. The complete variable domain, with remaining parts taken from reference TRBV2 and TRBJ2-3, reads EPEVTQTPSHQVTQMGQEVILRCVPISNHLYFYWYRQILGQKVEFLVSFYNNEISEKSEIFDDQFSVERPDGSNFTLKIRSTKLEDSAMYFCASSATANTDTQYFGPGTRLTVL.

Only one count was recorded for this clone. The CDR3 sequence is CASSPQGRGEQFF. Written as DNA, the CDR3 is TGTGCCAGCAGCCCACAAGGGCGAGGGGAGCAGTTCTTC. The V gene is TRBV7-6, the J gene TRBJ2-1; the D gene is possibly TRBD2 (5 bases). Germline V gives CDR1 SGHVS, CDR2 FNYEAQ. V lost 5 bases and J 10 bases, leaving 15 bases between the germline ends. This CDR3 region has 13 residues. Looking up the rest from reference TRBV7-6 and TRBJ2-1 gives the full variable domain: GAGVSQSPRYKVTKRGQDVALRCDPISGHVSLYWYRQALGQGPEFLTYFNYEAQQDKSGLPNDRFSAERPEGSISTLTIQRTEQRDSAMYRCASSPQGRGEQFFGPGTRLTVL.

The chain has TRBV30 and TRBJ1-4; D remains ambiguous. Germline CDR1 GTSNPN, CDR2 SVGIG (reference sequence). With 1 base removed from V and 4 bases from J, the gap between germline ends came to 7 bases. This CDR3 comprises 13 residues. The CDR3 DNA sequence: TGTGCCTGGAGTGGGTATAATAATGAAAAACTGTTTTTT. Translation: CAWSGYNNEKLFF.

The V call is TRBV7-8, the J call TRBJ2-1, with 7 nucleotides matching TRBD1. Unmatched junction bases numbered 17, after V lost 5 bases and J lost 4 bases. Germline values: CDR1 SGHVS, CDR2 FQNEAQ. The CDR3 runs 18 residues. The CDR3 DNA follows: TGTGCCAGCAGCCCTCCGCGAGGGGGCCTAAGGTCATACAATGAGCAGTTCTTC. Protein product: CASSPPRGGLRSYNEQFF.

The CDR3 protein is CASSQGPPSSGGITGELFF. The CDR3 bases are TGCGCCAGCAGCCAAGGTCCCCCCTCTAGCGGGGGGATTACCGGGGAGCTGTTTTTT. This chain joins TRBV4-1 and TRBJ2-2; 11 bases are a match to TRBD2. CDR1 and CDR2 (germline): MGHRA, YSYEKL. This CDR3 spans 19 amino acids. V lost 1 base and J lost 5; bases outside the gene matches: 12.

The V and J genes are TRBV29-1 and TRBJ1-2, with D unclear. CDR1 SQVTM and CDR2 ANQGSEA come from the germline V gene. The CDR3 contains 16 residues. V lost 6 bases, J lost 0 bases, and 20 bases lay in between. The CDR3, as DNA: TGCAGCGTCGGCTCAGGTTTTCTAAAAGCTAACTATGGCTACACCTTC. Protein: CSVGSGFLKANYGYTF.

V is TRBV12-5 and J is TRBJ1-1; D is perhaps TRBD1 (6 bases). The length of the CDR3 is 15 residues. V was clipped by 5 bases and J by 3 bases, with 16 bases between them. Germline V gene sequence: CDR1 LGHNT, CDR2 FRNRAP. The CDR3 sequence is CASGPGGGGDTEAFF. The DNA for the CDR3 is TGTGCTAGTGGTCCCGGGGGAGGGGGGGACACTGAAGCTTTCTTT.

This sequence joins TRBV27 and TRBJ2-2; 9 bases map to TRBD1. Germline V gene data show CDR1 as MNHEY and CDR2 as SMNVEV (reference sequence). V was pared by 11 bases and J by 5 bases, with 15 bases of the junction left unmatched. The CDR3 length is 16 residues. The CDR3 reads CASAAGTGTETGELFF. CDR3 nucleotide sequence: TGTGCCTCAGCAGCTGGGACAGGGACGGAAACCGGGGAGCTGTTTTTT.

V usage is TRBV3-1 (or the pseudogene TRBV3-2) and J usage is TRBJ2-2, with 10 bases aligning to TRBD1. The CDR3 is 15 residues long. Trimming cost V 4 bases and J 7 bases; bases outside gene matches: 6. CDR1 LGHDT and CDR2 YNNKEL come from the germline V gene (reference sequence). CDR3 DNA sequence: TGTGCCAGCAGCCCAAGACAGGGGGCAAACGGGGAGCTGTTTTTT. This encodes CASSPRQGANGELFF.

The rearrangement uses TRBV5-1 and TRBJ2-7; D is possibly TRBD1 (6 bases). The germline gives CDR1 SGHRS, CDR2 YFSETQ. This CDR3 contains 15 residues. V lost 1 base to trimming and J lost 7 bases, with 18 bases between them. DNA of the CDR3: TGCGCCAGCAGCTTGCAAACTACAGGGCGCGGGGAGCAGTACTTC. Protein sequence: CASSLQTTGRGEQYF.

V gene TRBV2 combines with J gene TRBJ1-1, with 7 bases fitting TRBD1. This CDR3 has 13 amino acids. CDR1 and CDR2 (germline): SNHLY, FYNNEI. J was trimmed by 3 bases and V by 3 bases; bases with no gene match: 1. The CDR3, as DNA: TGTGCCAGCAGTGAGACAGGGTACACTGAAGCTTTCTTT. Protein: CASSETGYTEAFF.

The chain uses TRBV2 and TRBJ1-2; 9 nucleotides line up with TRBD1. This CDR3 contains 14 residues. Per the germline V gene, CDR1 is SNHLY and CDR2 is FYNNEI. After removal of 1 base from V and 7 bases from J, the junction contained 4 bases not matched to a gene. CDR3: CASSEGRDRAGYTF. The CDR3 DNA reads TGTGCCAGCAGTGAAGGAAGGGACAGGGCTGGCTACACCTTC.

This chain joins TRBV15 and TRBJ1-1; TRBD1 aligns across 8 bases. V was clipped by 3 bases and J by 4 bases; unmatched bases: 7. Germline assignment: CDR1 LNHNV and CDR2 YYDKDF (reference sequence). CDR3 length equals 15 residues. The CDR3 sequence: CATSRDREVGTEAFF. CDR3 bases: TGTGCCACCAGCAGGGACAGGGAAGTAGGCACTGAAGCTTTCTTT. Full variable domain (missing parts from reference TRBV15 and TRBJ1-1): DAMVIQNPRYQVTQFGKPVTLSCSQTLNHNVMYWYQQKSSQAPKLLFHYYDKDFNNEADTPDNFQSRRPNTSFCFLDIRSPGLGDTAMYLCATSRDREVGTEAFFGQGTRLTVV.

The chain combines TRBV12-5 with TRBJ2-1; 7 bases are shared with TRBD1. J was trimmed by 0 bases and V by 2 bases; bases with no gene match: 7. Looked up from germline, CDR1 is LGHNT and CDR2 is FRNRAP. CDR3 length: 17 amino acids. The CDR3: CASGLPLGGVSYNEQFF. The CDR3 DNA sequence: TGTGCTAGTGGTTTGCCACTAGGGGGCGTCTCCTACAATGAGCAGTTCTTC.

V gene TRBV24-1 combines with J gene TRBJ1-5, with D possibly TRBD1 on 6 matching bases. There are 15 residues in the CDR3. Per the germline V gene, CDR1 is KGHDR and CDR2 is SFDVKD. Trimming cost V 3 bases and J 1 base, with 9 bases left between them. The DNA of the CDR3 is TGTGCCACCAGTGATAGGCAGGGGAGCAATCAGCCCCAGCATTTT. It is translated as CATSDRQGSNQPQHF.

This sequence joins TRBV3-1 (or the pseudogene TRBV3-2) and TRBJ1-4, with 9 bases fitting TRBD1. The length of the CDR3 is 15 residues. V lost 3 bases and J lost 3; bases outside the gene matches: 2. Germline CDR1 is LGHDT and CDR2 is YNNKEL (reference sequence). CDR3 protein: CASSQRTGANEKLFF. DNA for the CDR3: TGTGCCAGCAGCCAGCGGACAGGGGCTAATGAAAAACTGTTTTTT.

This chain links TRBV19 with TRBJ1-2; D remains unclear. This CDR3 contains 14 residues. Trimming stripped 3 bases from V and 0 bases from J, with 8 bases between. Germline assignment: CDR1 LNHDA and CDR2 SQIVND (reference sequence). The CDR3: CASSIVASNYGYTF. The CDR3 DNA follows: TGTGCCAGTAGTATTGTCGCCTCTAACTATGGCTACACCTTC.

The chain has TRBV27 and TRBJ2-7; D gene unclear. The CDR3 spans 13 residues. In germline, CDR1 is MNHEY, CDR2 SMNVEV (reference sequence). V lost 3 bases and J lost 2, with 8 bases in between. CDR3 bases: TGTGCCAGCAGTTTGGCCAGGACCTACGAGCAGTACTTC. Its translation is CASSLARTYEQYF.

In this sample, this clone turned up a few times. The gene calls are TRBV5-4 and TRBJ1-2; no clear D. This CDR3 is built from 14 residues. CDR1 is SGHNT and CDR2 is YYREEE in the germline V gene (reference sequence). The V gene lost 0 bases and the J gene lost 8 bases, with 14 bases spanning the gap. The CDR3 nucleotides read TGTGCCAGCAGCTTGGCCTCGGCCGGCGGGGGCTACACCTTC. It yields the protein CASSLASAGGGYTF.

CDR3 sequence: CASSPGAGGYNEQFF. The DNA of the CDR3 is TGTGCCAGCAGCCCCGGGGCGGGAGGTTACAATGAGCAGTTCTTC. The chain joins TRBV9 to TRBJ2-1; the match to TRBD2 covers 8 bases. The CDR3 has 15 residues. Trimming cost V 4 bases and J 4 bases; bases outside gene matches: 7. Germline V gives CDR1 SGDLS, CDR2 YYNGEE.